This T cell receptor (beta chain) comes out of a study of cytomegalovirus exposure and HLA in healthy donors. The study ran its PCR with 60 Vbeta and 13 Jbeta primers. Per the original methods: In a later analysis, of about 80 million unique beta chains, about 11 million appeared in at least two donors. Clones were sequenced by immunoSEQ multiplex PCR, and TCRdb holds only the in-frame ones, with some missing. The V and J calls and clone size were taken over from that table, and D and trimming were inferred from the DNA. The table includes over 150,000 clones, 77% detected once. J gave up 0 bases and V 4 bases, and 2 bases lay outside the gene matches. The germline gives CDR1 MNHEY, CDR2 SVGAGI. The CDR3 has 14 amino acids. About this clone: The antigen is not known.

Findings and limits, study-wide: CMV antigen specificity of three CMV-associated chains was confirmed in vitro. Sequences of the TCR beta chain were said to predict the HLA-A and HLA-B alleles of most subjects accurately.

The gene calls are TRBV6-5 and TRBJ1-1, with 7 bases lining up with TRBD1. The TCR comes from a woman aged 40 to 50 in good health and CMV-seropositive. Sequences were obtained from PBMCs. CDR3 DNA: TGTGCCAGCAGTTTCGGGACAGTGAACACTGAAGCTTTCTTT. As protein: CASSFGTVNTEAFF.